This T cell receptor (beta chain) stems from a study of spatial heterogeneity in lung cancer. Background on the study: The study observed each unique TCR and UMI combination more than ten times on average in raw reads.

This clonotype has at least ten counts. The antigen remains undetermined. Every individual TCR cDNA molecule carried its own unique molecular identifier, which allowed correction of PCR and sequencing errors. TCRdb independently ran MiXCR on the 5' RACE reads; one entry per CDR3 protein. The table lists 11,000 to 15,000 distinct CDR3 sequences, about 4.8% of them singletons. Overall study findings and caveats: Counts of expanded alpha and beta TCRs within tumors tracked the tumor nonsynonymous mutation count.

Time point of the sample: sample taken at primary tumor resection. The CDR3 is 17 amino acids. The V and J ends lost 0 bases and 6 bases, in that order; junction bases with no gene match: 12. From germline, CDR1 is SGDLS and CDR2 YYNGEE. The genes are TRBV9 and TRBJ2-3, with 8 positions matching TRBD2. The clonotype comes from a female donor with early-stage non-small cell lung cancer. This sample comprised lung tumor tissue, obtained at surgery. Written as DNA, the CDR3 is TGTGCCAGCAGCGTAGGTTCTCGGGGGGGCTGGGCGGATACGCAGTATTTT. This sequence encodes CASSVGSRGGWADTQYF.